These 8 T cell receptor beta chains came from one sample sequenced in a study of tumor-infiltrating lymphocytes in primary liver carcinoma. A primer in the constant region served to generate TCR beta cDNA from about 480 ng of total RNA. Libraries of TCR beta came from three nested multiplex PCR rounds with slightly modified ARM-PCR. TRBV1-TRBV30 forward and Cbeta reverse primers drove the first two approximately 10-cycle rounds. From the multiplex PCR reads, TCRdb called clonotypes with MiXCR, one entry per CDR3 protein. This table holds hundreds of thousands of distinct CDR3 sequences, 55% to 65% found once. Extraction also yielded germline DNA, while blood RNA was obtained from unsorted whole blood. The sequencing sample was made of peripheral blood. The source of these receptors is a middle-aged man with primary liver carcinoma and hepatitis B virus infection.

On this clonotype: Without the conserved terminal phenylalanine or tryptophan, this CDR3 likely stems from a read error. This chain's CDR3 is CASSPTQGADQYS. The CDR3 region has the DNA TGTGCCAGCAGTCCTACACAGGGAGCGGATCAGTACTCC. The chain employs TRBV12-3 or TRBV12-4 and TRBJ2-7, with a tentative D call TRBD1 (6 bases). The CDR3 length is 13 residues. Trimming removed 5 bases from V and 10 bases from J, with 18 bases in between.

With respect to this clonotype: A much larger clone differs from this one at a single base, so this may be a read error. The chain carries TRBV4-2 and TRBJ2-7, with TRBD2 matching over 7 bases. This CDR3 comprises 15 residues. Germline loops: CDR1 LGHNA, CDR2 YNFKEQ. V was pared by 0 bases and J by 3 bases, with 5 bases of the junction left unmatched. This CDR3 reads CASSQDTSDGYEQYF. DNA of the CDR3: TGTGCCAGCAGCCAAGATACTAGCGACGGCTACGAGCAGTACTTC.

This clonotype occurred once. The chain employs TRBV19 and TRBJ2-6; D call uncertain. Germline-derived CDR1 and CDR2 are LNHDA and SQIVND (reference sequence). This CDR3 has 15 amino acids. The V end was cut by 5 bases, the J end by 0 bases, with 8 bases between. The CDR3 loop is CASSRTDSGANVLTF. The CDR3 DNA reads TGTGCCAGTAGTCGGACGGACTCTGGGGCCAACGTCCTGACTTTC.

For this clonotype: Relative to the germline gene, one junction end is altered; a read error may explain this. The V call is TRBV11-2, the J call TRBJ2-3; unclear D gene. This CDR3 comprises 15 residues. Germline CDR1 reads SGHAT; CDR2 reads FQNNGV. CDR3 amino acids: CASGPAPGSLDMQYF. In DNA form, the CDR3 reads TGTGCCAGCGGCCCGGCTCCCGGTTCCCTCGATATGCAGTATTTT.

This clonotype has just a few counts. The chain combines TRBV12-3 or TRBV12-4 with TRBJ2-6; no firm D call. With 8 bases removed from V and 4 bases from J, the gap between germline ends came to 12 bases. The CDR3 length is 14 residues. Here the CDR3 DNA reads TGTGCCAGCCAACAAGAGGTAGGGGCCAACGTCCTGACTTTC. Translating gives CASQQEVGANVLTF.

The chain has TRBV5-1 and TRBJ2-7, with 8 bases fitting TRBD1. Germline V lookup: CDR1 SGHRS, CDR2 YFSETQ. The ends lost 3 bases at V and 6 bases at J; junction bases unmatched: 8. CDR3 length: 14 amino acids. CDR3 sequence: CASSYGTGIPEQYF. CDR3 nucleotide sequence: TGCGCCAGCAGCTACGGGACAGGAATTCCCGAGCAGTACTTC.

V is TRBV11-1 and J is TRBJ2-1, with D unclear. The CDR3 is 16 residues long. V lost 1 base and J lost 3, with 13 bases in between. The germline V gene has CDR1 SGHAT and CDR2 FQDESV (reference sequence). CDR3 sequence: CASSLVLSFCYNEQFF. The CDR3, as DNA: TGTGCCAGCAGCTTAGTGCTATCATTCTGCTACAATGAGCAGTTCTTC.

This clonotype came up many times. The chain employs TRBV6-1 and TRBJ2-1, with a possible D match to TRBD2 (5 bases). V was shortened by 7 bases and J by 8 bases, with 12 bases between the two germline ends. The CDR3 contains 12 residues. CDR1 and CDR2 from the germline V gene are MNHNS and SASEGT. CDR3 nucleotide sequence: TGTGCCAGCATTCTCGCGCGGGATGAGCAGTTCTTC. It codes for CASILARDEQFF.